A selection of T cell receptor beta chains follows, all from one sample in a study of blood T cell repertoires in COVID-19. Sequencing used immunoSEQ multiplex PCR; TCRdb keeps in-frame clones, though not all of them. Among roughly 340,000 clones listed, 80% to 90% were seen once. What was sequenced was peripheral blood. The receptors here all came from a woman in her 30s with COVID-19, enrolled during active disease. Both conserved end residues are part of each CDR3. Fields, in order: D gene, V gene, J gene, clone size, CDR3 DNA, CDR3 protein. D genes are given only for firm matches. Some rows mark clone size as missing; the rest say once, few, many or name a class of expanded clone.

-,TRBV5-6,TRBJ2-3,-,TGTGCCAGCCTGACAAGAAATTCGGATACGCAGTATTTT,CASLTRNSDTQYF
TRBD2,TRBV12-3/TRBV12-4,TRBJ2-1,-,TGTGCCAGCAGGCGAGGGACTACCAGGGAGGAGTTCTTC,CASRRGTTREEFF
TRBD1,TRBV7-6,TRBJ2-1,-,TGTGCCAGCAGCGTAGGTCGGACAGGGTGGCACAATGAGCAGTTCTTC,CASSVGRTGWHNEQFF
TRBD2,TRBV5-1,TRBJ2-1,once,TGCGCCAGCAGCCTCGCGGGGCTAGCGGGCAATGAGCAGTTCTTC,CASSLAGLAGNEQFF
TRBD1,TRBV7-6,TRBJ2-2,-,TGTGCCAGCAGGTTCGGGACAGCGAACACCGGGGAGCTGTTTTTT,CASRFGTANTGELFF
TRBD1,TRBV27,TRBJ2-1,-,TGTGCCAGCAGTTTGTTCGGACCGGGACAGGGGGCTTTCCATGAGCAGTTCTTC,CASSLFGPGQGAFHEQFF
TRBD2,TRBV9,TRBJ2-1,-,TGTGCCAGCAGCCAGACTAGCGGGAGGACTAGTGAGCAGTTCTTC,CASSQTSGRTSEQFF
TRBD1,TRBV28,TRBJ2-7,-,TGTGCCAGCAGCCCGGGACAGGGGAATGGGGAGCAGTACTTC,CASSPGQGNGEQYF
-,TRBV4-3,TRBJ1-4,-,TGCGCCAGCAGCCAAGGGGCGACAACTAATGAAAAACTGTTTTTT,CASSQGATTNEKLFF
-,TRBV15,TRBJ1-5,few,TGTGCCACCAGCAGAGATCAGGGCAATCAGCCCCAGCATTTT,CATSRDQGNQPQHF
-,TRBV11-2,TRBJ1-4,-,TGTGCCAGCAGCCCGACCCATTACAGCAGTTTTAATGAAAAACTGTTTTTT,CASSPTHYSSFNEKLFF
-,TRBV27,TRBJ2-3,-,TGTGCCAGCAGTTCTGGACTTCTGAGCACAGATACGCAGTATTTT,CASSSGLLSTDTQYF
-,TRBV6-5,TRBJ1-1,once,TGTGCCAGCAGCGGATCTGGGACATCAACTGAAGCTTTCTTT,CASSGSGTSTEAFF
TRBD1,TRBV5-1,TRBJ2-1,-,TGCGCCAGCAGCCCCGACAGGGCGGTCAATGAGCAGTTCTTC,CASSPDRAVNEQFF
TRBD1,TRBV6-1,TRBJ2-2,-,TGTGCCAGCAGTTGGGACAGAAGGGCCGGGGAGCTGTTTTTT,CASSWDRRAGELFF
-,TRBV7-2,TRBJ2-3,once,TGTGCCAGCAGCTTAGAGGGGTGGGGCGGAGCGCTTGCGCAGTATTTT,CASSLEGWGGALAQYF
TRBD1,TRBV4-3,TRBJ2-6,-,TGCGCCAGCAGCCACGGGACAGGGGGATACAGGGCCAACGTCCTGACTTTC,CASSHGTGGYRANVLTF
-,TRBV29-1,TRBJ1-3,once,TGCAGCGTTGATGGCAGAAGCTCTGGAAACACCATATATTTT,CSVDGRSSGNTIYF
-,TRBV7-9,TRBJ2-2,-,TGTGCCAGCAGCTTTAGTAGTAACACCGGGGAGCTGTTTTTT,CASSFSSNTGELFF
TRBD2,TRBV18,TRBJ2-1,-,TGTGCCAGCTCCGTACTAGCGGGGGCCTACAATGAGCAGTTCTTC,CASSVLAGAYNEQFF
TRBD1,TRBV7-2,TRBJ2-3,-,TGTGCCAGCAGCTCCGGGACAGGGAGGATGCCAGATACGCAGTATTTT,CASSSGTGRMPDTQYF
TRBD1,TRBV6-6,TRBJ2-1,-,TGTGCCAGCAGTCGGCCGGGACAGGGGGCTGGTGAGCAGTTCTTC,CASSRPGQGAGEQFF
-,TRBV10-3,TRBJ1-6,-,TGTGCCATCAGGAACAGAGCAGCCAATTCACCCCTCCACTTT,CAIRNRAANSPLHF
-,TRBV19,TRBJ1-4,-,TGTGCCAGTTCTGCAGGGAGGTATGAAAAACTGTTTTTT,CASSAGRYEKLFF